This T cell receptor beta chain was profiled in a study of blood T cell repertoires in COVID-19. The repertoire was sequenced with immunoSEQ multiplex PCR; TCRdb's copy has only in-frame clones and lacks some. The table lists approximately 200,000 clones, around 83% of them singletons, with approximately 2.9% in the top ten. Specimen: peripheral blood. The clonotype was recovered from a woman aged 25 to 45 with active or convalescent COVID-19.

The CDR3 bases are TGCAGCGTTACGGACAGTTCGAACACCATATATTTT. Translated, it gives CSVTDSSNTIYF. The chain carries TRBV29-1 and TRBJ1-3; the D gene is possibly TRBD1 (6 bases). Germline V gene sequence: CDR1 SQVTM, CDR2 ANQGSEA. The CDR3 totals 12 residues. V was clipped by 5 bases and J by 7 bases, with 12 bases between them.